The 9 T cell receptor beta chains given below trace back to one sample, sequenced in a study of cytotoxic CD8 clonotypes in ibrutinib-treated CLL. Sequencing was performed with immunoSEQ multiplex PCR; in TCRdb, only in-frame clones are kept and a portion is missing. The sample yields some 76,000 clones, less than 85% seen once. Sequenced here: PBMCs, sampled after 24 months of ibrutinib treatment. The receptor source for this set is a human donor with chronic lymphocytic leukemia.

The chain joins TRBV9 to TRBJ2-3; no reliable D call. CDR1 is SGDLS and CDR2 is YYNGEE in the germline V gene. The CDR3 is made up of 12 amino acids. Trimming removed 2 bases from V and 5 bases from J, with 6 bases in between. The CDR3 nucleotides are TGTGCCAGCAGCGTTAACGGAGATACGCAGTATTTT. Translated: CASSVNGDTQYF.

This clone was detected a few times. This chain joins TRBV29-1 and TRBJ2-7; the D gene could be TRBD1 or TRBD2 (6 bases each). Trimming shortened V by 6 bases and J by 3 bases, and 12 bases separated the two germline ends. This CDR3 is 12 amino acids long. Germline CDR1 is SQVTM and CDR2 is ANQGSEA. The CDR3 spells CSVRRGVYEQYF. CDR3 nucleotide sequence: TGCAGCGTCCGAAGGGGGGTCTACGAGCAGTACTTC.

The CDR3 is CAWSRVSGNTIYF. The CDR3 DNA follows: TGTGCCTGGAGCAGGGTGTCGGGAAACACCATATATTTT. The V and J genes are TRBV30 and TRBJ1-3, with D perhaps TRBD1 (5 bases). Germline CDR1 and CDR2: GTSNPN and SVGIG (reference sequence). V dropped 3 bases and J dropped 4 bases, with 10 bases sitting between them. CDR3 length equals 13 residues.

The V call is TRBV4-1, the J call TRBJ2-1, with TRBD2 identical over 12 bases. The germline gives CDR1 MGHRA, CDR2 YSYEKL. With V trimmed by 1 base and J by 6 bases, 1 base remained unmatched. There are 15 residues in the CDR3. The CDR3 nucleotides are TGCGCCAGCAGCCAAGCTAGCGGGAGGGGCAATGAGCAGTTCTTC. Residues: CASSQASGRGNEQFF.

With regard to this clone: At the DNA level, this CDR3 is encoded by other sequences in the same sample as well. V gene TRBV5-1 combines with J gene TRBJ1-2; D is possibly TRBD1 (5 bases). The CDR3 is 13 amino acids. The germline V and J ends were trimmed by 0 bases and 7 bases, with 10 bases remaining between them. The germline V gene has CDR1 SGHRS and CDR2 YFSETQ. This chain's CDR3 is CASSLDGGGGYTF. CDR3 bases: TGCGCCAGCAGCTTGGATGGGGGAGGTGGCTACACCTTC.

This chain links TRBV13 with TRBJ2-5; possible D gene TRBD2, 7 bases. Looked up from germline, CDR1 is PRHDT and CDR2 is FYEKMQ (reference sequence). The CDR3 loop spans 11 amino acids. V lost 8 bases and J 5 bases, leaving 9 bases between the germline ends. The CDR3: CASGGGETQYF. The CDR3 DNA follows: TGTGCCAGCGGGGGGGGCGAGACCCAGTACTTC. Complete variable domain (other parts from reference TRBV13 and TRBJ2-5): AAGVIQSPRHLIKEKRETATLKCYPIPRHDTVYWYQQGPGQDPQFLISFYEKMQSDKGSIPDRFSAQQFSDYHSELNMSSLELGDSALYFCASGGGETQYFGPGTRLLVL.

The chain joins TRBV5-4 to TRBJ1-2, with TRBD1 matching 10 bases. The ends lost 0 bases at V and 2 bases at J; junction bases unmatched: 1. This CDR3 is 15 amino acids long. Per germline, CDR1 SGHNT and CDR2 YYREEE (reference sequence). In DNA, the CDR3 is TGTGCCAGCAGCTTGGCGGGACAGGGGAACTATGGCTACACCTTC. Translating gives CASSLAGQGNYGYTF.

The rearrangement uses TRBV29-1 and TRBJ2-3; no clear D. Germline CDR1 is SQVTM and CDR2 is ANQGSEA. Deletions cut 6 bases from V and 2 bases from J, with 6 bases between. CDR3 length: 11 residues. The CDR3 nucleotides read TGCAGCGTCGCTGACACAGATACGCAGTATTTT. It yields the protein CSVADTDTQYF.

The chain is built from TRBV4-1 and TRBJ1-5; unclear D gene. Deletions cut 1 base from V and 1 base from J, with 8 bases between. This CDR3 comprises 15 residues. Germline V gene data show CDR1 as MGHRA and CDR2 as YSYEKL. For the CDR3, the DNA is TGCGCCAGCAGCCAAGTTGGAGGGAGCAATCAGCCCCAGCATTTT. Translating it yields CASSQVGGSNQPQHF.